This T cell receptor (beta chain) was retrieved from a study of cytomegalovirus exposure and HLA in healthy donors. In the case of this clone: Its antigen remains unidentified.

The donors belonged to the roughly 120-subject validation cohort, separate from the roughly 700-subject first cohort. The study, taken as a whole, reports: Rarity marked most TCR sequences, yet some public TCRs occurred in many donors. That first-cohort TCR clusters tended to co-occur in the 100 to 150 validation repertoires was found in a later analysis. Confirmation in vitro established that a few CMV-associated chains were specific for CMV antigens.

The data were produced by immunoSEQ multiplex PCR, yet TCRdb's version contains in-frame clones alone and is incomplete. Of a few hundred thousand clones detected, roughly 90% appear once; the ten largest clones hold 0.83%. The CDR3 length is 14 residues. From germline, CDR1 is SGDLS and CDR2 YYNGEE. V lost 6 bases to trimming and J lost 5 bases; unmatched junction nucleotides: 7. The chain couples TRBV9 to TRBJ2-1, with TRBD2 matching 8 bases. Sequencing was performed on PBMCs. The sequence was obtained from a woman aged 18-29 years in good health and CMV-seronegative. The CDR3 here is CASTGLESDNEQFF. The CDR3 DNA is TGTGCCAGCACGGGACTAGAATCTGACAATGAGCAGTTCTTC.